These T cell receptor beta chains were read from a single sample in a study of human T cells and chemical hapten exposure. TCRdb re-called the RACE reads through MiXCR, storing one row per CDR3 protein. The table has around 200,000 distinct CDR3 sequences, about 31% seen once. The specimen comprised whole blood, sampled in connection with sensitization to the hapten diphenylcyclopropenone (DPC). Every receptor here comes from a woman in her twenties or thirties with alopecia areata. Some clones in this sample may be carry-over from other donors' samples. Each CDR3 is given with its conserved first and last residue. The D gene is left open where the match is weak. Not every row has a clone size; where given, it reads once, few, many or a size class.

abundance	v_gene	d_gene	j_gene	CDR3aa	CDR3nt
few	TRBV10-3	TRBD1	TRBJ1-2	CAITTGGTYGYTF	TGTGCCATCACGACAGGGGGTACCTATGGCTACACCTTC
few	TRBV28	NA	TRBJ2-5	CASSFRAARETQYF	TGTGCCAGCAGTTTCCGTGCGGCCAGGGAGACCCAGTACTTC
few	TRBV10-3	NA	TRBJ2-2	CAISPNAGTGELFF	TGTGCCATCAGCCCGAACGCGGGCACCGGGGAGCTGTTTTTT
NA	TRBV20-1	TRBD2	TRBJ2-1	CSASKRLAGFDEQFF	TGCAGTGCATCGAAGCGACTAGCGGGATTCGATGAGCAGTTCTTC
NA	TRBV24-1	NA	TRBJ1-1	CATSDSGTEAFF	TGTGCCACCAGTGATTCGGGCACTGAAGCTTTCTTT
NA	TRBV7-2	NA	TRBJ2-3	CASSFRLPSDTQYF	TGTGCCAGCAGCTTTCGACTACCTTCAGATACGCAGTATTTT
NA	TRBV6-6	NA	TRBJ2-7	CASSAGSSYEQYF	TGTGCCAGCAGTGCGGGAAGCTCCTACGAGCAGTACTTC
few	TRBV6-2/TRBV6-3	TRBD2	TRBJ2-7	CASSYSTRDYSYEQYF	TGTGCCAGCAGTTACTCGACAAGGGACTACTCCTACGAGCAGTACTTC
few	TRBV6-1	NA	TRBJ1-2	CASSERQIYGYTF	TGTGCCAGCAGTGAACGACAGATCTATGGCTACACCTTC
NA	TRBV7-3	NA	TRBJ1-6	CASSPQGRGNSPLHF	TGTGCCAGCAGCCCCCAAGGCAGGGGTAATTCACCCCTCCACTTT
NA	TRBV6-5	NA	TRBJ1-2	CASSYRPGNVGYTF	TGTGCCAGCAGTTACAGGCCAGGGAATGTTGGCTACACCTTC
few	TRBV28	NA	TRBJ1-4	CASSLYQDEKLFF	TGTGCCAGCAGTTTATACCAGGATGAAAAACTGTTTTTT
NA	TRBV12-3/TRBV12-4	NA	TRBJ2-7	CASRSETSSYEQYF	TGTGCCAGCAGGTCTGAGACAAGCTCCTACGAGCAGTACTTC
NA	TRBV20-1	NA	TRBJ2-5	CSARDRRRAGETQYF	TGCAGTGCTAGAGATCGGAGGAGGGCTGGGGAGACCCAGTACTTC
NA	TRBV5-4	NA	TRBJ2-1	CASSLRGPGPPNF	TGTGCCAGCAGCTTGCGGGGCCCCGGGCCACCAAACTTC
many	TRBV29-1	TRBD2	TRBJ2-4	CSVGLAGGGETYF	TGCAGCGTTGGACTAGCGGGAGGAGGGGAAACTTACTTC
NA	TRBV6-2/TRBV6-3	TRBD1	TRBJ1-1	CASILDRGTEAFF	TGTGCCAGCATCCTAGACAGGGGAACTGAAGCTTTCTTT
NA	TRBV10-2	TRBD2	TRBJ2-2	CASSESTSGYTGELFF	TGCGCCAGCAGTGAGTCGACTAGCGGGTACACCGGGGAGCTGTTTTTT
NA	TRBV7-2	NA	TRBJ2-3	CASSLVSTLTDTQYF	TGTGCCAGCAGCTTAGTCTCTACCCTCACAGATACGCAGTATTTT
NA	TRBV7-9	TRBD1	TRBJ2-7	CASSPIPGQQNYEQYF	TGTGCCAGCAGCCCCATACCGGGACAGCAGAACTACGAGCAGTACTTC
few	TRBV27	NA	TRBJ2-1	CASSPVDGYNEQFF	TGTGCCAGCAGTCCCGTGGACGGCTACAATGAGCAGTTCTTC
NA	TRBV28	TRBD1	TRBJ1-2	CASSYRGPYGYTF	TGTGCCAGCAGTTATAGGGGGCCCTATGGCTACACCTTC
many	TRBV7-3	NA	TRBJ1-6	CASSLSQGLYNSPLHF	TGTGCCAGCAGCTTAAGTCAGGGGCTTTATAATTCACCCCTCCACTTT
few	TRBV6-2/TRBV6-3	NA	TRBJ1-2	CASSYSKGINGYTF	TGTGCCAGCAGTTACTCGAAGGGGATCAATGGCTACACCTTC
NA	TRBV11-2	NA	TRBJ2-3	CASSPSRMADTQYF	TGTGCCAGCTCACCTAGCAGGATGGCAGATACGCAGTATTTT
NA	TRBV2	NA	TRBJ2-1	CASRVKEGRYNEQFF	TGTGCCAGCAGGGTAAAAGAGGGGCGGTACAATGAGCAGTTCTTC
many	TRBV29-1	NA	TRBJ2-3	CSVGTIDTQYF	TGCAGCGTCGGAACCATAGATACGCAGTATTTT
NA	TRBV7-2	NA	TRBJ1-4	CASSTPTNEKLFF	TGTGCCAGCAGCACCCCAACTAATGAAAAACTGTTTTTT
NA	TRBV28	TRBD1	TRBJ1-5	CASSPTGGWQPQHF	TGTGCCAGCAGCCCGACAGGGGGCTGGCAGCCCCAGCATTTT
few	TRBV24-1	TRBD2	TRBJ2-2	CATSDAGGAVTGELFF	TGTGCCACCAGTGATGCCGGGGGGGCCGTCACCGGGGAGCTGTTTTTT
NA	TRBV5-1	TRBD2	TRBJ2-3	CASSRLAGGRVDTQYF	TGCGCCAGCAGCCGACTAGCGGGAGGGCGGGTAGATACGCAGTATTTT
NA	TRBV7-3	NA	TRBJ2-2	CASSPTPDSANTGELFF	TGTGCCAGCAGCCCAACCCCGGACAGCGCAAACACCGGGGAGCTGTTTTTT
NA	TRBV7-9	TRBD2	TRBJ2-7	CASSLVASGRYEQYF	TGTGCCAGCAGCTTAGTGGCTAGCGGGAGGTACGAGCAGTACTTC
NA	TRBV4-3	TRBD1	TRBJ1-2	CASSLTLTGQGASGYTF	TGCGCCAGCAGCCTGACATTAACGGGACAGGGGGCTTCTGGCTACACCTTC
NA	TRBV4-3	NA	TRBJ2-5	CASSQRGAGETQYF	TGCGCCAGCAGCCAACGGGGGGCCGGAGAGACCCAGTACTTC
NA	TRBV28	TRBD1	TRBJ2-7	CASSLPRTGSYEQYF	TGTGCCAGCAGTCTCCCCCGGACAGGGTCGTACGAGCAGTACTTC
few	TRBV5-1	NA	TRBJ1-1	CASSSRQPGRITFF	TGCGCCAGCAGCTCAAGACAGCCTGGGCGGATAACTTTCTTT
few	TRBV18	NA	TRBJ2-5	CASSPNSGAYQETQYF	TGTGCCAGCTCACCGAATAGCGGAGCGTACCAAGAGACCCAGTACTTC
NA	TRBV28	NA	TRBJ1-6	CASRDTFNSPLPF	TGTGCCAGCAGAGACACCTTTAATTCACCCCTCCCCTTT
NA	TRBV20-1	NA	TRBJ2-7	CSARESGYRYEQYF	TGCAGTGCTAGAGAGTCGGGATATCGGTACGAGCAGTACTTC
NA	TRBV12-5	TRBD2	TRBJ2-1	CASGPGLAGGGQFF	TGTGCTAGTGGTCCGGGACTAGCGGGGGGCGGGCAGTTCTTC
NA	TRBV29-1	TRBD2	TRBJ2-1	CSLRELSSYNEQFF	TGCAGCCTGCGGGAGCTCAGCTCCTACAATGAGCAGTTCTTC
NA	TRBV29-1	NA	TRBJ2-5	CSVFYREKTQYF	TGCAGCGTTTTTTACAGGGAAAAGACCCAGTACTTC
few	TRBV6-2/TRBV6-3	NA	TRBJ2-1	CASSYSREAYNEQFF	TGTGCCAGCAGTTACTCGAGGGAAGCCTACAATGAGCAGTTCTTC
NA	TRBV20-1	TRBD1	TRBJ1-6	CSARGNPTGGYSPLHF	TGCAGTGCTAGAGGAAACCCAACAGGGGGTTATTCACCCCTCCACTTT
NA	TRBV29-1	TRBD1	TRBJ1-2	CSVAGTGRRYGYTF	TGCAGCGTCGCAGGGACAGGGAGACGCTATGGCTACACCTTC
NA	TRBV27	TRBD1	TRBJ1-5	CASSRAGGSNQPQHF	TGTGCCAGCAGCCGGGCAGGGGGTAGCAATCAGCCCCAGCATTTT
NA	TRBV7-6	TRBD2	TRBJ2-5	CASSLVASGRGQETQYF	TGTGCCAGCAGCTTAGTAGCTAGCGGGAGGGGGCAAGAGACCCAGTACTTC
NA	TRBV12-3/TRBV12-4	NA	TRBJ1-4	CASSPRGSEKLFF	TGTGCCAGCAGTCCGAGGGGCAGTGAAAAACTGTTTTTT
NA	TRBV28	NA	TRBJ2-7	CALQPSHSYEQYF	TGTGCCTTACAGCCGTCCCACTCCTACGAGCAGTACTTC